This T cell receptor beta chain was obtained from a study of cytomegalovirus exposure and HLA in healthy donors. Study-level background: Per a later analysis, the 666 first-cohort and some 130 validation repertoires shared one platform.

Only a few counts were recorded for this clone. Its specificity is unknown. General study points: Some TCR beta chains (around 180 of them) were listed as cytomegalovirus-associated. Diagnosis of cytomegalovirus status made by the classifier reportedly showed high specificity and sensitivity. The TCR clusters that emerged in the first cohort tended, a later analysis found, to co-occur in the approximately 110 validation repertoires.

The assay was immunoSEQ multiplex PCR, and TCRdb's table has in-frame clones only and misses some. The data contain roughly 56,000 clones, more than 85% of them singletons. After removal of 5 bases from V and 8 bases from J, the junction contained 9 bases not matched to a gene. Germline CDR1 SGHTA, CDR2 FQGTGA. The CDR3 runs to 15 residues. The TCR originated in a woman in her twenties or thirties in good health and CMV-seronegative. The sequenced sample was PBMCs. This chain links TRBV7-3 with TRBJ2-1, with TRBD1 matching 10 bases. CDR3: CASSPRQGAIDEQFF. The CDR3 region has the DNA TGTGCCAGCAGCCCAAGACAGGGGGCGATCGATGAGCAGTTCTTC.